This paragraph covers one TCR beta chain sequence. Clones were sequenced by immunoSEQ multiplex PCR, and TCRdb holds only the in-frame ones, with some missing. The table has over 65,000 clones, roughly nine tenths seen once. Trimming took 4 bases from V and 10 from J; bases not matched to a gene: 7. The CDR3 has 13 amino acids. Germline-derived CDR1 and CDR2 are SGHAT and FQNNGV. The entry originates in a study of T cell changes during pregnancy in multiple sclerosis. Sequences were derived from peripheral blood, sampled in the second trimester of pregnancy. The chain couples TRBV11-2 to TRBJ2-1; 7 bases line up with TRBD1. The source is a female donor with multiple sclerosis, enrolled in a pregnancy study. The CDR3 spells CASSSTGIGEQFF. CDR3 DNA sequence: TGTGCCAGCAGCTCGACAGGGATCGGCGAGCAGTTCTTC. The full variable domain, completed using reference TRBV11-2 and TRBJ2-1, is EAGVAQSPRYKIIEKRQSVAFWCNPISGHATLYWYQQILGQGPKLLIQFQNNGVVDDSQLPKDRFSAERLKGVDSTLKIQPAKLEDSAVYLCASSSTGIGEQFFGPGTRLTVL.